The TCR beta chain described here comes from a study of blood T cell repertoires in COVID-19. From germline, CDR1 is SGHTA and CDR2 FQGNSA. The CDR3 is 14 residues long. V lost 5 bases, J lost 2 bases, and 10 bases lay in between. Data came from immunoSEQ multiplex PCR; TCRdb stores just in-frame clones and leaves some out. The table lists over 100,000 clones, 85% to 90% of them singletons. Sequencing used peripheral blood. The V and J genes are TRBV7-2 and TRBJ1-5; D not resolved. The source is a human donor with acute or convalescent COVID-19. The donor label of this sample is uncertain. The CDR3, as DNA: TGTGCCAGCAGCCCCGAGTATGGCAATCAGCCCCAGCATTTT. This translates into CASSPEYGNQPQHF.